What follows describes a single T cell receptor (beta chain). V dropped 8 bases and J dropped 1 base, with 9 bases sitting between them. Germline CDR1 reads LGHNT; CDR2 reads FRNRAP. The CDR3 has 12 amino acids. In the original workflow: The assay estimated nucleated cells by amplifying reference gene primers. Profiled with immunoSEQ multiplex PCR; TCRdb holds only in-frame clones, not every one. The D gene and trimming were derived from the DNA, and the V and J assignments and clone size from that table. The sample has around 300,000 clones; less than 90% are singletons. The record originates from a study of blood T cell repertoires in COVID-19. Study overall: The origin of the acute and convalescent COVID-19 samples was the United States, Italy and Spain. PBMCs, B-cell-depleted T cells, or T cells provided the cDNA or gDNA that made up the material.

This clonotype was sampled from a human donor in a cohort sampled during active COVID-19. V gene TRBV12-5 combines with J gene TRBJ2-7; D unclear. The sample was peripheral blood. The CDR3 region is CASSRLSYEQYF. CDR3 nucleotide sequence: TGTGCTAGTTCCCGGTTATCCTACGAGCAGTACTTC.